This passage covers 3 T cell receptor beta chains from one sample sequenced in a study of shared clonotypes between healthy human individuals. Assay used: immunoSEQ multiplex PCR; TCRdb lists only in-frame clones, some missing. The sample includes over 850,000 clones, 78% of them seen just once. Sequenced material: memory CD4+ T cells from PBMCs. The subset here: CD45RA-negative fraction. Receptor source: a man between 18 and 35 years old in good health. Some clones in this sample may be carry-over from other donors' samples.

This clone was picked up a small number of times. The same CDR3 can be traced to other DNA sequences in this sample. The chain uses TRBV5-1 and TRBJ1-1; 7 positions agree with TRBD1. The germline V gene has CDR1 SGHRS and CDR2 YFSETQ. V dropped 4 bases and J dropped 2; count of bases not matched to a gene: 5. The CDR3 totals 14 residues. CDR3 residues: CASSPGTANTEAFF. The CDR3 DNA reads TGCGCCAGCAGCCCCGGGACAGCTAACACTGAAGCTTTCTTT. The complete variable domain, with remaining parts taken from reference TRBV5-1 and TRBJ1-1, reads KAGVTQTPRYLIKTRGQQVTLSCSPISGHRSVSWYQQTPGQGLQFLFEYFSETQRNKGNFPGRFSGRQFSNSRSEMNVSTLELGDSALYLCASSPGTANTEAFFGQGTRLTVV.

V is TRBV4-2 and J is TRBJ2-3; 10 nucleotides line up with TRBD2. The CDR3 totals 16 residues. Per the germline V gene, CDR1 is LGHNA and CDR2 is YNFKEQ. Unmatched junction bases numbered 5, after V lost 3 bases and J lost 2 bases. The CDR3 protein is CASSQESGRATDTQYF. The CDR3 bases are TGTGCCAGCAGCCAGGAGAGCGGGAGGGCCACAGATACGCAGTATTTT.

This clone was detected only a few times. The chain is built from TRBV2 and TRBJ1-2, with 8 bases fitting TRBD1. Germline CDR1 SNHLY, CDR2 FYNNEI. After removal of 2 bases from V and 6 bases from J, the junction contained 11 bases not matched to a gene. The CDR3 has 16 amino acids. CDR3 region: CASSEPGQARRDGYTF. CDR3 DNA: TGTGCCAGCAGTGAACCGGGACAGGCACGGCGGGATGGCTACACCTTC.